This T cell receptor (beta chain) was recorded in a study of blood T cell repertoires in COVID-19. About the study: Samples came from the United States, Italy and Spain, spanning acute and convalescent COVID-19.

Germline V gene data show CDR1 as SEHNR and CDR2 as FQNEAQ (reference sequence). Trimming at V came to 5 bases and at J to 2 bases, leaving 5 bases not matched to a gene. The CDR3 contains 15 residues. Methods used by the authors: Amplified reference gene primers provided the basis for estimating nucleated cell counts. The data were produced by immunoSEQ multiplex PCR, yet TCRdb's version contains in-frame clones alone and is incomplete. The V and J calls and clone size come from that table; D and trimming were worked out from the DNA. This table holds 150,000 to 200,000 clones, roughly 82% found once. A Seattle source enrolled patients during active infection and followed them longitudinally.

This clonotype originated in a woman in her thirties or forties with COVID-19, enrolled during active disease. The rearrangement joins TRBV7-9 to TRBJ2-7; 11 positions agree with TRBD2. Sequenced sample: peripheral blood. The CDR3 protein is CASSPLSGRAYEQYF. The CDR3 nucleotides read TGTGCCAGCAGCCCTCTTAGCGGGAGGGCCTACGAGCAGTACTTC.